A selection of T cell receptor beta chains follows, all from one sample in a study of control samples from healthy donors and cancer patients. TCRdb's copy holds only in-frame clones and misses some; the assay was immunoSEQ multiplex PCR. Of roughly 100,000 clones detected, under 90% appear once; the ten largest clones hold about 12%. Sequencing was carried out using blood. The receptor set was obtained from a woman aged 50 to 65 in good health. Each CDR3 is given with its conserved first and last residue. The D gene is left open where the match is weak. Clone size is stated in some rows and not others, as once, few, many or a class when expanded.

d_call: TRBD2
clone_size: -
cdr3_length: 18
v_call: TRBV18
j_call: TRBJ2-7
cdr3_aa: CASSPREGTSGRPYEQYF
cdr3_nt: TGTGCCAGCTCACCACGGGAAGGGACTAGCGGGAGGCCCTACGAGCAGTACTTC

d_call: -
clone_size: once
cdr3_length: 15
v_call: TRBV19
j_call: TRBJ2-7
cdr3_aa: CASSPQRAPSYEQYF
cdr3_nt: TGTGCCAGTAGTCCTCAGCGGGCGCCCTCCTACGAGCAGTACTTC

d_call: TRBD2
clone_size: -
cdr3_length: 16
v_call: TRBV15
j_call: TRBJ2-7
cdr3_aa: CATSREGTSLGYEQYF
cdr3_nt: TGTGCCACCAGCAGAGAAGGGACTAGCCTTGGCTACGAGCAGTACTTC

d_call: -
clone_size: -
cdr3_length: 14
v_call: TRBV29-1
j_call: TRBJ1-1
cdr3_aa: CSVRAPAEGTEAFF
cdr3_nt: TGCAGCGTCCGGGCCCCCGCAGAGGGGACTGAAGCTTTCTTT

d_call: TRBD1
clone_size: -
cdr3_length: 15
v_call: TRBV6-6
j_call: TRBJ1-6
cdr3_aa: CASSLRTGGNSPLHF
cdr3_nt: TGTGCCAGCAGTCTTCGGACAGGGGGCAATTCACCCCTCCACTTT

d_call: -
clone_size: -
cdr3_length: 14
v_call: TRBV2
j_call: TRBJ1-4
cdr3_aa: CASSGRTEDEKLFF
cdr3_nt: TGTGCCAGCAGTGGAAGGACAGAAGATGAAAAACTGTTTTTT

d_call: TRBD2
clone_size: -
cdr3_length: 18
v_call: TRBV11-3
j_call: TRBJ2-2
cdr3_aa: CASSRGRLAGMSTGELFF
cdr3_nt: TGTGCCAGCAGCAGAGGTAGACTAGCGGGAATGTCCACCGGGGAGCTGTTTTTT

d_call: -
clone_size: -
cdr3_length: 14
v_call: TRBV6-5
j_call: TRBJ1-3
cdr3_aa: CASHGGASGNTIYF
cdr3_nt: TGTGCCAGCCATGGGGGCGCGTCTGGAAACACCATATATTTT

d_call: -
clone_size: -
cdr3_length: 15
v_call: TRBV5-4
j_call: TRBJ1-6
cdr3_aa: CASSLTSEFNSPLHF
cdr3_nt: TGTGCCAGCAGCTTGACGTCCGAGTTTAATTCACCCCTCCACTTT

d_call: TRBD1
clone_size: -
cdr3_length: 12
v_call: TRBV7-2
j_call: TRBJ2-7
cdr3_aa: CASSKTGVEQYF
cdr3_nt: TGTGCCAGCAGCAAAACAGGGGTCGAGCAGTACTTC

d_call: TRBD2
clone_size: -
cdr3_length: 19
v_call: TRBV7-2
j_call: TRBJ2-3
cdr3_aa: CASSSGLAGGLIGTDTQYF
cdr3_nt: TGTGCCAGCAGTTCCGGACTAGCGGGGGGCCTGATAGGCACAGATACGCAGTATTTT

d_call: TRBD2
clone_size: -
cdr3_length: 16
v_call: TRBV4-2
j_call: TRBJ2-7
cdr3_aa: CASSQEDNSGAYEQYF
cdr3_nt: TGTGCCAGCAGCCAAGAGGATAATAGCGGGGCCTACGAGCAGTACTTC

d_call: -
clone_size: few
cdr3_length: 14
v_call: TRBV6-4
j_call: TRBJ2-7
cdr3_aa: CASRPGPGVYEQYF
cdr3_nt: TGTGCCAGCAGGCCGGGCCCCGGGGTTTACGAGCAGTACTTC

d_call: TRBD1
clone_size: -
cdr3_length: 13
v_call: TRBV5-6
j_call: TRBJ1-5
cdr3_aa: CASSWTGAQPQHF
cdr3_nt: TGTGCCAGCAGCTGGACAGGGGCTCAGCCCCAGCATTTT

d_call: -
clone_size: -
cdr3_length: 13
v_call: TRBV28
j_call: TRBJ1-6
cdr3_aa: CASRRQEHSPLHF
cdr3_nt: TGTGCCAGCAGACGACAGGAACATTCACCCCTCCACTTT

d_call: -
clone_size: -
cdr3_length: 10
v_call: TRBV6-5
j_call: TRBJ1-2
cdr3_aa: CASSALTYTF
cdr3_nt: TGTGCCAGCAGCGCCCTCACGTACACCTTC

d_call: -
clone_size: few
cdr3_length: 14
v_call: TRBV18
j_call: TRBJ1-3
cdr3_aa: CASSPGGEGNTIYF
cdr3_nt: TGTGCCAGCTCCCCCGGGGGGGAAGGAAACACCATATATTTT

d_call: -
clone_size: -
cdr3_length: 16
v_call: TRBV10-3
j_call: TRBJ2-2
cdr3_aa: CAISTTRTANTGELFF
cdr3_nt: TGTGCCATCAGTACAACTAGGACAGCGAACACCGGGGAGCTGTTTTTT

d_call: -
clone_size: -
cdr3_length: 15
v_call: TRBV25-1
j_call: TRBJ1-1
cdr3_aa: CASSAPEDLNTEAFF
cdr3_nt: TGTGCCAGCAGTGCCCCAGAGGACCTGAACACTGAAGCTTTCTTT

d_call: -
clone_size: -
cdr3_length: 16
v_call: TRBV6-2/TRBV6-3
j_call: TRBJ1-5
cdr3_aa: CASSMMNALVNQPQHF
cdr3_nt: TGTGCCAGCAGCATGATGAATGCTCTGGTCAATCAGCCCCAGCATTTT

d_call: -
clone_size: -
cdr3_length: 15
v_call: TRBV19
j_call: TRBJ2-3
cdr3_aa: CASSGRDIPTDTQYF
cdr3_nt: TGTGCCAGTAGTGGCCGGGACATACCCACAGATACGCAGTATTTT

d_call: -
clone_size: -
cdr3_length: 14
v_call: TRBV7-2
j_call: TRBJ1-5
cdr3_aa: CASSLALGNQPQHF
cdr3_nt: TGTGCCAGCAGCTTAGCGTTGGGTAATCAGCCCCAGCATTTT

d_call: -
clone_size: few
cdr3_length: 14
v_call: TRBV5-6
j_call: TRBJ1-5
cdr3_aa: CASSGGHSNQPQHF
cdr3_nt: TGTGCCAGCAGCGGAGGACATAGCAATCAGCCCCAGCATTTT

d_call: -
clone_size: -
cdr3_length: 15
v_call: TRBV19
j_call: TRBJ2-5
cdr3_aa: CASTARGHTQETQYF
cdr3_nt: TGTGCCAGTACCGCCCGAGGGCACACACAAGAGACCCAGTACTTC

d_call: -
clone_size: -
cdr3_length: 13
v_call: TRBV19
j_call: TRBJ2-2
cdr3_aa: CASSIGVTGELFF
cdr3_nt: TGTGCCAGTAGTATTGGAGTCACCGGGGAGCTGTTTTTT

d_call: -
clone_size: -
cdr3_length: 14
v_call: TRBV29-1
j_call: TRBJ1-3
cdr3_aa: CSVEDMGIGDTIYF
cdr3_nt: TGCAGCGTTGAAGATATGGGGATTGGGGACACCATATATTTT

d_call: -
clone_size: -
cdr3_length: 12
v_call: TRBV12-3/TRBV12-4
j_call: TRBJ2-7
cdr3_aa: CASRGDSYEQYF
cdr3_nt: TGTGCCAGCAGGGGTGACAGCTACGAGCAGTACTTC

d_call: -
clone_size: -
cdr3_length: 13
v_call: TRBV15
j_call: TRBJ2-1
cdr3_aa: CATSTRLGNEQFF
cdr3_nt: TGTGCCACCAGCACAAGACTAGGCAATGAGCAGTTCTTC

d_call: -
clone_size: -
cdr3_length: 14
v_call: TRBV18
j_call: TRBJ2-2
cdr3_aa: CASSPDANTGELFF
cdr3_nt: TGTGCCAGCTCACCAGATGCGAACACCGGGGAGCTGTTTTTT

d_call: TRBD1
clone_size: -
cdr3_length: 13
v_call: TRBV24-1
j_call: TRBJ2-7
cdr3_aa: CATSEGTVDEQYF
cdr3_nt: TGTGCCACCAGTGAGGGGACAGTAGACGAGCAGTACTTC

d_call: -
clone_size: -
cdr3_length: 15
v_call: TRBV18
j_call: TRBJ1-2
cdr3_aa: CASSPSRQEAYGYTF
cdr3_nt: TGTGCCAGCTCACCATCCCGACAGGAGGCTTATGGCTACACCTTC

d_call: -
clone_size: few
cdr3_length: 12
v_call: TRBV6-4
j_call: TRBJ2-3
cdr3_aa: CASSDSTDTQYF
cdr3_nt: TGTGCCAGCAGTGACTCCACAGATACGCAGTATTTT